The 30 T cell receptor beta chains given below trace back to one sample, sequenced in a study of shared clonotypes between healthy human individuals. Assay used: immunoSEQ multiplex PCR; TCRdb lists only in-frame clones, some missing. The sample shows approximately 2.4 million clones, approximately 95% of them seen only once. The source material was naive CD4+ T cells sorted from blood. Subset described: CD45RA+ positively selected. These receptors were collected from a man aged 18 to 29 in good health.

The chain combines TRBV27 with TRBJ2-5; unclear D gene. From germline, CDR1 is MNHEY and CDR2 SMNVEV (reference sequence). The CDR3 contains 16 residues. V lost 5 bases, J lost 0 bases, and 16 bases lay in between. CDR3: CASSRQTVGHQETQYF. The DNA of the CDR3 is TGTGCCAGCAGTCGACAAACGGTGGGCCACCAAGAGACCCAGTACTTC.

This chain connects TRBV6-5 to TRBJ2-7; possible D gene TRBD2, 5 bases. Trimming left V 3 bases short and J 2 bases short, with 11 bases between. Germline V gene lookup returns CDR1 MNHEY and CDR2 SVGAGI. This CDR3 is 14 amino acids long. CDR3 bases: TGTGCCAGCAGTTATTCCGGGGTCGCCTACGAGCAGTACTTC. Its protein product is CASSYSGVAYEQYF.

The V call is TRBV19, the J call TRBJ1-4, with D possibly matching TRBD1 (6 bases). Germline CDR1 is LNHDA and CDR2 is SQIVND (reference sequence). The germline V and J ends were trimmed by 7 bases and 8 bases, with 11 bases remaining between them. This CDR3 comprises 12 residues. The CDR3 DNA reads TGTGCCAGTACTGGGGGCTGGGAAAAACTGTTTTTT. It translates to CASTGGWEKLFF.

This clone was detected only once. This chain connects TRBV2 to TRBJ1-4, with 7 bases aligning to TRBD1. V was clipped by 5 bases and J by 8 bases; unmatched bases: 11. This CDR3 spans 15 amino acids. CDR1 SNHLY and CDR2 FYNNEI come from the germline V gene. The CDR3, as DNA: TGTGCCAGCAGTCTACCAGGGGGAGGGGACGAAAAACTGTTTTTT. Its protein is CASSLPGGGDEKLFF.

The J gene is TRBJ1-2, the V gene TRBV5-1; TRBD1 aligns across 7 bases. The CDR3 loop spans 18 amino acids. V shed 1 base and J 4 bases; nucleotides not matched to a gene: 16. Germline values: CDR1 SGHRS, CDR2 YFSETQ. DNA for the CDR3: TGCGCCAGCAGCTTGACTCCGGGACAGACCCTAAACGGCTATGGCTACACCTTC. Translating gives CASSLTPGQTLNGYGYTF.

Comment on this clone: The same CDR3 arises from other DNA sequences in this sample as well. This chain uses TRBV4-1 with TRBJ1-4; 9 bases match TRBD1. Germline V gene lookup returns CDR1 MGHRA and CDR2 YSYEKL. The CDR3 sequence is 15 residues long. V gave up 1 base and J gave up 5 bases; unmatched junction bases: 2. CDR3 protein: CASSQGDRVNEKLFF. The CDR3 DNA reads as TGCGCCAGCAGCCAAGGGGACAGGGTAAATGAAAAACTGTTTTTT.

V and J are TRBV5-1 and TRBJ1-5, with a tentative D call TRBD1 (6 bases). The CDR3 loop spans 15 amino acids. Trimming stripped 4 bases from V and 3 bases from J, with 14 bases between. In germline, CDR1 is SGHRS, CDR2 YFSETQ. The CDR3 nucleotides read TGCGCCAGCAGCCCCGGACAGAATTACAATCAGCCCCAGCATTTT. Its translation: CASSPGQNYNQPQHF. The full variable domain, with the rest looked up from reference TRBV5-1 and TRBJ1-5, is KAGVTQTPRYLIKTRGQQVTLSCSPISGHRSVSWYQQTPGQGLQFLFEYFSETQRNKGNFPGRFSGRQFSNSRSEMNVSTLELGDSALYLCASSPGQNYNQPQHFGDGTRLSIL.

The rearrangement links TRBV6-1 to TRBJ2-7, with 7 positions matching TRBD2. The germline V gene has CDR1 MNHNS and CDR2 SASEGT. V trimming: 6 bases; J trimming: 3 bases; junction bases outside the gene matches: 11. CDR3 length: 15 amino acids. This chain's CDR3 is CASSVQGGVLYEQYF. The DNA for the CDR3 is TGTGCCAGCAGCGTGCAGGGAGGGGTACTCTACGAGCAGTACTTC.

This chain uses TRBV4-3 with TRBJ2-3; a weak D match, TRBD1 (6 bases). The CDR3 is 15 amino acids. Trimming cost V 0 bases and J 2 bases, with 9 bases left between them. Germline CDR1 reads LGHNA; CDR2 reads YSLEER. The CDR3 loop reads CASSQDPGATDTQYF. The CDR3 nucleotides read TGCGCCAGCAGCCAAGATCCAGGGGCCACAGATACGCAGTATTTT.

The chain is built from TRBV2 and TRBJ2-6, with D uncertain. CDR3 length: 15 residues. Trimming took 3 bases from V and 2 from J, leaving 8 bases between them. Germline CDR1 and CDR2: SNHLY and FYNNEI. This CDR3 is CASSEWAPGANVLTF. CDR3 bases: TGTGCCAGCAGTGAGTGGGCCCCTGGGGCCAACGTCCTGACTTTC.

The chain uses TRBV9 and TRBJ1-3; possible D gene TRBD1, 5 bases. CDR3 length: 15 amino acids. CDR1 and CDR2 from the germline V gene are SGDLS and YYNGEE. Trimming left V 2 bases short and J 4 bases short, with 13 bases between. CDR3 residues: CASSVTEGLGNTIYF. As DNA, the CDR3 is TGTGCCAGCAGCGTGACAGAGGGATTGGGAAACACCATATATTTT.

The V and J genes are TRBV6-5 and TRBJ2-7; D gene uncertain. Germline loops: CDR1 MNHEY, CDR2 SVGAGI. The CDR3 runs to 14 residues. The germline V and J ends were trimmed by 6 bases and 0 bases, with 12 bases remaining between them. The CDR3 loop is CASRPTWSSYEQYF. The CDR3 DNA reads TGTGCCAGCAGACCAACATGGAGCTCCTACGAGCAGTACTTC.

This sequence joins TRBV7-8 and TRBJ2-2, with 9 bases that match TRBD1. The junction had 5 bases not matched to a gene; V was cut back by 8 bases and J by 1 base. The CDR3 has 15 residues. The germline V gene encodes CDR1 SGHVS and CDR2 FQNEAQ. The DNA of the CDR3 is TGTGCCAGCGCCCGGGACAGGGAGAACACCGGGGAGCTGTTTTTT. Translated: CASARDRENTGELFF.

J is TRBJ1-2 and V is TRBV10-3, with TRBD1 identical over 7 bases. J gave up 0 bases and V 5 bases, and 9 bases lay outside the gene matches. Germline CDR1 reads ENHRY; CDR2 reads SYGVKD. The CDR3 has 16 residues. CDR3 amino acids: CAISLGQEGANYGYTF. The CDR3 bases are TGTGCCATCAGTCTAGGACAGGAAGGAGCTAACTATGGCTACACCTTC.

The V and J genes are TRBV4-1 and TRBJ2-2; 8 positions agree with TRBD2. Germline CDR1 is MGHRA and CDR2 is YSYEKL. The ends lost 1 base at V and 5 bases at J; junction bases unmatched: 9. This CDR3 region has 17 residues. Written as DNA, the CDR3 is TGCGCCAGCAGCCAAGTTAGCGGGATCCTTGGTACCGGGGAGCTGTTTTTT. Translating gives CASSQVSGILGTGELFF.

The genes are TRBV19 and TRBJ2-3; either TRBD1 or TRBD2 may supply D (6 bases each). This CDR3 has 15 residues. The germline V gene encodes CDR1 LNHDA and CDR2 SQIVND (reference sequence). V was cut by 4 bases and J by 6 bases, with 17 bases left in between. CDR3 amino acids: CASSTTGTGWDTQYF. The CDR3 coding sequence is TGTGCCAGTAGTACAACAGGGACTGGTTGGGATACGCAGTATTTT.

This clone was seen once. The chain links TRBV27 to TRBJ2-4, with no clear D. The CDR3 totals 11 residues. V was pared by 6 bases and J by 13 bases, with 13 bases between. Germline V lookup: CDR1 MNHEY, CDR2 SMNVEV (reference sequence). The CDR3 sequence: CASRKKPGQYF. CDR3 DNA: TGTGCCAGCAGGAAGAAGCCCGGGCAGTACTTC.

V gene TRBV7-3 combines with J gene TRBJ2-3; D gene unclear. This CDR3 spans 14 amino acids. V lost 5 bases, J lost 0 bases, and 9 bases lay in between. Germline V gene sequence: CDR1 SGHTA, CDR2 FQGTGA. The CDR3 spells CASSPLRSTDTQYF. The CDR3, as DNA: TGTGCCAGCAGCCCCCTAAGGAGCACAGATACGCAGTATTTT.

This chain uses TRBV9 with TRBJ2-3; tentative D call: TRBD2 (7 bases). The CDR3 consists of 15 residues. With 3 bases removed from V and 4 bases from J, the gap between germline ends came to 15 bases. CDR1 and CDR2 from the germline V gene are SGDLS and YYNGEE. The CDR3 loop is CASSATGGPADTQYF. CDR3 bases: TGTGCCAGCAGCGCGACGGGGGGCCCGGCAGATACGCAGTATTTT.

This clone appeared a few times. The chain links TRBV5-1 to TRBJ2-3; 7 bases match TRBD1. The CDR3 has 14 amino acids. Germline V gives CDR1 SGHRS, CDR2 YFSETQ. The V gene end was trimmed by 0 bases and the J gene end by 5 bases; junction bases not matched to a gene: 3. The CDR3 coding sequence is TGCGCCAGCAGCTTGGAAGGGGGCAAAGATACGCAGTATTTT. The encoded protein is CASSLEGGKDTQYF.

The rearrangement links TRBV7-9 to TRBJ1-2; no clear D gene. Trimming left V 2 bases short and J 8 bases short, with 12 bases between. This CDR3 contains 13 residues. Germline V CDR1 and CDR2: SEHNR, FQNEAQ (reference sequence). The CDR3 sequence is CASSLSRQDGYTF. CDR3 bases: TGTGCCAGCAGCTTATCTCGGCAAGACGGCTACACCTTC. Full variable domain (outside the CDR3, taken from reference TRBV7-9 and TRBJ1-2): DTGVSQNPRHKITKRGQNVTFRCDPISEHNRLYWYRQTLGQGPEFLTYFQNEAQLEKSRLLSDRFSAERPKGSFSTLEIQRTEQGDSAMYLCASSLSRQDGYTFGSGTRLTVV.

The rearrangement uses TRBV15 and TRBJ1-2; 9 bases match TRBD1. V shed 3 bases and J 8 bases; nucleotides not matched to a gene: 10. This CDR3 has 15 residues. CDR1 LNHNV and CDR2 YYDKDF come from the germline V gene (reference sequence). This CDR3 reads CATSRDDRGYDGYTF. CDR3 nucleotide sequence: TGTGCCACCAGCAGGGACGACAGGGGGTACGACGGCTACACCTTC.

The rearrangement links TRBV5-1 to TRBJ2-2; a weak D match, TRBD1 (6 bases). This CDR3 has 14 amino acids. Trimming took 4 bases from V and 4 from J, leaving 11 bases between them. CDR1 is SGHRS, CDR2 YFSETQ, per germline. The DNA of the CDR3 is TGCGCCAGCAGCGTGGGGGCGGTCACCGGGGAGCTGTTTTTT. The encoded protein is CASSVGAVTGELFF.

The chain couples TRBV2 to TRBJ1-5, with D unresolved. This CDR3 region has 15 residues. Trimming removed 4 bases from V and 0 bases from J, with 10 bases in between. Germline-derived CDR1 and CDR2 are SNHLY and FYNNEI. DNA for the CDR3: TGTGCCAGCAGTGGAGAGGCGGATAGCAATCAGCCCCAGCATTTT. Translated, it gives CASSGEADSNQPQHF.

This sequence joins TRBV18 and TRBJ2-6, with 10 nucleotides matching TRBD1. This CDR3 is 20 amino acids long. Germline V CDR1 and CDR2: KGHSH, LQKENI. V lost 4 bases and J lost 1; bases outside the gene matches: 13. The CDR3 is CASSLKRAPGQGSGANVLTF. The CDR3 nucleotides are TGTGCCAGCTCACTAAAACGAGCCCCGGGACAGGGGTCTGGGGCCAACGTCCTGACTTTC.

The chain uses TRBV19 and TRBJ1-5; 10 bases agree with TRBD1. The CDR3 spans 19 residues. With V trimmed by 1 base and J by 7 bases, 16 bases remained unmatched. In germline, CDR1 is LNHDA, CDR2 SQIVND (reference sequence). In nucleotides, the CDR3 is TGTGCCAGTAGTATAGGGCTGACAGGGGGCGCGGGTACGAAACAGCCCCAGCATTTT. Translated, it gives CASSIGLTGGAGTKQPQHF.

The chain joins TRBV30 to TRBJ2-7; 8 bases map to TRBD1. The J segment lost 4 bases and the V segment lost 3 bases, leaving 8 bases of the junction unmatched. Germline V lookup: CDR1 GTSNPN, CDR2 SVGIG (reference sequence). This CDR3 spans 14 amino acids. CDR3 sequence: CAWRGPTGVYEQYF. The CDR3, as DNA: TGTGCCTGGAGGGGCCCGACAGGGGTATACGAGCAGTACTTC. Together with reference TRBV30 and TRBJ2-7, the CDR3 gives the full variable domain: SQTIHQWPATLVQPVGSPLSLECTVEGTSNPNLYWYRQAAGRGLQLLFYSVGIGQISSEVPQNLSASRPQDRQFILSSKKLLLSDSGFYLCAWRGPTGVYEQYFGPGTRLTVT.

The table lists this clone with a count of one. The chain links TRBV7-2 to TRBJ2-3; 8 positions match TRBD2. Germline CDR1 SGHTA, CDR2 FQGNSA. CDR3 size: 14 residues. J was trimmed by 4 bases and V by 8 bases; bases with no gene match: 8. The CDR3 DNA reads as TGTGCCAGCGCCGCGGGAGGTGGGGCAGATACGCAGTATTTT. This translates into CASAAGGGADTQYF.

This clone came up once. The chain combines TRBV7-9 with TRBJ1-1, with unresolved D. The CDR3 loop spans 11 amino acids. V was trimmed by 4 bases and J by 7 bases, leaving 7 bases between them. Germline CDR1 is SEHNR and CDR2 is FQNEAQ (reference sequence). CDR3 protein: CASSSTFEAFF. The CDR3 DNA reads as TGTGCCAGCAGCTCTACATTTGAAGCTTTCTTT.

The CDR3: CASRLAAAGTGELFF. DNA for the CDR3: TGCGCCAGCCGGCTAGCGGCCGCGGGGACCGGGGAGCTGTTTTTT. The chain carries TRBV5-1 and TRBJ2-2; 7 nucleotides line up with TRBD2. The CDR3 runs 15 residues. The germline gives CDR1 SGHRS, CDR2 YFSETQ. Trimming at V came to 7 bases and at J to 5 bases, leaving 11 bases not matched to a gene.